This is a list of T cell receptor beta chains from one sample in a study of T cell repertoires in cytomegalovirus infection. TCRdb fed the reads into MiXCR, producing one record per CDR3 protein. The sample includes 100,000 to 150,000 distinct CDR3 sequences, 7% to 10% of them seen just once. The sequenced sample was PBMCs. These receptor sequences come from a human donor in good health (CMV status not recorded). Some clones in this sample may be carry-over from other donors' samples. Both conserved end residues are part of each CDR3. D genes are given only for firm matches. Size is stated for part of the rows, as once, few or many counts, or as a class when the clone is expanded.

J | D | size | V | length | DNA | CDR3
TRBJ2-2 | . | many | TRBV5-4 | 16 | TGTGCCAGCAGCTTAGGCCACAGGAGTTCATCCGGGGAGCTGTTTTTT | CASSLGHRSSSGELFF
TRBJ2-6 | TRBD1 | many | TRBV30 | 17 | TGTGCCTGGAGTGTAAGGACAGGGAGCTCTGGGGCCAACGTCCTGACTTTC | CAWSVRTGSSGANVLTF
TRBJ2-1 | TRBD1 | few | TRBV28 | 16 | TGTGCCAGCAGTTACACCTCGACAGGGAAGCGCAATGAGCAGTTCTTC | CASSYTSTGKRNEQFF
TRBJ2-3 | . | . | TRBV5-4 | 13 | TGTGCCAGCAGCGTTGACCGCCCAGATACGCAGTATTTT | CASSVDRPDTQYF
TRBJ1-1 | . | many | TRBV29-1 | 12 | TGCAGCGTGCTAACAGGGAGGACTGAAGCTTTCTTT | CSVLTGRTEAFF
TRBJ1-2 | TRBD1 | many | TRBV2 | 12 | TGTGCCAGCAGTTGGGACAGCTATGGCTACACCTTC | CASSWDSYGYTF
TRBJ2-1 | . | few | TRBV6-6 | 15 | TGTGCCAGCAGTTACCAGCGCGGGGGCAATAATGAGCAGTTCTTC | CASSYQRGGNNEQFF
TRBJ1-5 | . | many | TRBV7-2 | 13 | TGTGCCAGCAGCCCGTCCCCGGGACAGCCCCAGCATTTT | CASSPSPGQPQHF
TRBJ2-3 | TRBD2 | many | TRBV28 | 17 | TGTGCCAGCAGTCCGCCGGGACTAGCGGGGGAAACAGATACGCAGTATTTT | CASSPPGLAGETDTQYF
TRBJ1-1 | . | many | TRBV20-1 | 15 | TGCAGTGCTAGAGATGAGGAGGCCCTGAACACTGAAGCTTTCTTT | CSARDEEALNTEAFF